This T cell receptor (beta chain) was profiled in a study of response to subunit inactivated influenza vaccine. Study results and caveats: The authors suggested that every seasonal influenza vaccination recruits few new T cells.

TCRdb redid the calling of the RT-PCR reads with MiXCR, one entry per CDR3 protein. Seen here are about 700,000 distinct CDR3 sequences, 15% to 19% observed once, and the top ten hold roughly 11%. This clonotype showed up just a few times. Its antigen is currently unknown. CDR3 length: 16 residues. The trim removed 4 bases at V and 2 bases at J, leaving 8 bases unmatched. Germline V gives CDR1 SGHDT, CDR2 YYEEEE. Sequencing was performed on PBMCs from blood, taken 11 to 12 days after vaccination. This rearrangement joins TRBV5-6 to TRBJ2-1; the match to TRBD2 covers 8 bases. This clonotype was sampled from a middle-aged man who received an inactivated influenza vaccine. Here the CDR3 reads CASSESTSVTYNEQFF. The CDR3 region has the DNA TGTGCCAGCAGCGAATCGACTAGCGTCACCTACAATGAGCAGTTCTTC.